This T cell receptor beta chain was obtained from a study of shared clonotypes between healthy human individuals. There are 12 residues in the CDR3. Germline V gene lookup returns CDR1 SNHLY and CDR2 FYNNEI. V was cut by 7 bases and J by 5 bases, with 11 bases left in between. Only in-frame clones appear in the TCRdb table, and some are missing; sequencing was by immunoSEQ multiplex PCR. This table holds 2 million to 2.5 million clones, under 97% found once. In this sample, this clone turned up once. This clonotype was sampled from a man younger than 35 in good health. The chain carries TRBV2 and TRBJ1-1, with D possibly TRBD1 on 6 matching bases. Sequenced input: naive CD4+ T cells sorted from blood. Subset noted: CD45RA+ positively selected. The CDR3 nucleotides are TGTGCCAGCAATCAGGGGCTTACTGAAGCTTTCTTT. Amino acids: CASNQGLTEAFF.